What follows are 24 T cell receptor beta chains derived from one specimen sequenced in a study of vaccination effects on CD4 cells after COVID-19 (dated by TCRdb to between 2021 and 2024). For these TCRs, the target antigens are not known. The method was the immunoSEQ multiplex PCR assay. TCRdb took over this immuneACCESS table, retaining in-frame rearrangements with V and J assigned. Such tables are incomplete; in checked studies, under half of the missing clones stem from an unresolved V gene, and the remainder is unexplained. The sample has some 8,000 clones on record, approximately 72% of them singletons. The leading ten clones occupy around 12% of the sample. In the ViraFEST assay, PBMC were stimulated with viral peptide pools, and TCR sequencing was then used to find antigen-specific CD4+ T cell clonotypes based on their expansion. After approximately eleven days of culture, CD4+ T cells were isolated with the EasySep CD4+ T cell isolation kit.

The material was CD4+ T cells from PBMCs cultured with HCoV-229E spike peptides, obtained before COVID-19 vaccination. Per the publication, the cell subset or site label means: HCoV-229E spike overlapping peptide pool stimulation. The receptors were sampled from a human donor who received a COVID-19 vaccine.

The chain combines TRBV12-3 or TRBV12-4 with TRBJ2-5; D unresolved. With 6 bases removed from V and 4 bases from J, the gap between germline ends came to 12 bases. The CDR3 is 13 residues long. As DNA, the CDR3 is TGTGCCAGCAGCCACCTCATGGGAGAGACCCAGTACTTC. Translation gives CASSHLMGETQYF.

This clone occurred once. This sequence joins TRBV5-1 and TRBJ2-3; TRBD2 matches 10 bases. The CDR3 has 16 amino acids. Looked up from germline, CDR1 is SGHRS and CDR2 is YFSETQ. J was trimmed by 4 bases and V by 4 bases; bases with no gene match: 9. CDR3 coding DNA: TGCGCCAGCAGCCTCCGGCCTAGCGGGAGTGCAGATACGCAGTATTTT. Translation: CASSLRPSGSADTQYF.

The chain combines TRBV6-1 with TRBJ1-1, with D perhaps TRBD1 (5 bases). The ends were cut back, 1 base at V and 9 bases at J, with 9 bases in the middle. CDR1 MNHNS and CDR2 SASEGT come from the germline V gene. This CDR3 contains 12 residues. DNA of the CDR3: TGTGCCAGCAGTGAAGGGGACTCTAAAGCTTTCTTT. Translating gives CASSEGDSKAFF.

In DNA, the CDR3 is TGTGCCAGCAGTTACTCCGCGGGGGTCCCGTACTTC. Amino acid sequence: CASSYSAGVPYF. The chain carries TRBV6-5 and TRBJ2-5; 7 positions agree with TRBD2. Unmatched junction bases numbered 5, after V lost 0 bases and J lost 13 bases. Germline-derived CDR1 and CDR2 are MNHEY and SVGAGI. There are 12 residues in the CDR3.

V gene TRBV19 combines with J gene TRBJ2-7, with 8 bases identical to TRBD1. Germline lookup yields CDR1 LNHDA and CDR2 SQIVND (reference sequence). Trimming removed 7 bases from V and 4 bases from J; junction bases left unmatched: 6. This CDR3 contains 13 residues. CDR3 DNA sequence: TGTGCCAGTAAGACAGGGGATGGTTACGAGCAGTACTTC. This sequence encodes CASKTGDGYEQYF.

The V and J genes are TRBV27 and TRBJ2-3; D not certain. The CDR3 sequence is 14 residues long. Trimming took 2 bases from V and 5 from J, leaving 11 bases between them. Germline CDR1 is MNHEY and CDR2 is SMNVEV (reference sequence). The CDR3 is CASSLGMVGDTQYF. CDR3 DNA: TGTGCCAGCAGTTTAGGAATGGTTGGAGATACGCAGTATTTT.

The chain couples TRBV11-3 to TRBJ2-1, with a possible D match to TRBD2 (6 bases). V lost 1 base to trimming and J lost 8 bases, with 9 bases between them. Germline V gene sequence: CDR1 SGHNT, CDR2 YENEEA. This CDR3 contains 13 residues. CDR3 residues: CASSLVGSDEQFF. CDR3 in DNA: TGTGCCAGCAGCTTAGTCGGGAGCGATGAGCAGTTCTTC.

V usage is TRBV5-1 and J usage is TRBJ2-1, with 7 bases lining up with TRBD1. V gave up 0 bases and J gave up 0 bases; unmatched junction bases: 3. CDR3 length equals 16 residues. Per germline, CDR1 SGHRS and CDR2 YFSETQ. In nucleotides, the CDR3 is TGCGCCAGCAGCTTGGCCGGGGACAGCTCCTACAATGAGCAGTTCTTC. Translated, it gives CASSLAGDSSYNEQFF.

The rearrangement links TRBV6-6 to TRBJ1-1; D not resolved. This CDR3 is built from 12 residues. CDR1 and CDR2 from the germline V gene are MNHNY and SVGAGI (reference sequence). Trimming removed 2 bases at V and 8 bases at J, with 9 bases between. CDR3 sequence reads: CASSYPTREAFF. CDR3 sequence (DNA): TGTGCCAGCAGTTACCCTACCAGGGAAGCTTTCTTT.

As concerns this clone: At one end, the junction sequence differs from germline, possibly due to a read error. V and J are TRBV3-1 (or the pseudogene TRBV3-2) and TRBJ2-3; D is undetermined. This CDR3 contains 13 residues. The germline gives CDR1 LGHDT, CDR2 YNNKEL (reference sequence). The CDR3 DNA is TGTGCCAGCAGCCAAGGGGAAAGAGGTTCGCCCCTTTTT. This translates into CASSQGERGSPLF.

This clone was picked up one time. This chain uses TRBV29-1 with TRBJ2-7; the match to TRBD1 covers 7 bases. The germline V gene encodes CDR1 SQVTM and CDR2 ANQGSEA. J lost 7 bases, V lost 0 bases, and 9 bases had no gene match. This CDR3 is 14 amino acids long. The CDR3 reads CSVEENRGLEEQYF. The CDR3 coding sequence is TGCAGCGTTGAAGAGAACAGGGGTTTGGAGGAGCAGTACTTC.

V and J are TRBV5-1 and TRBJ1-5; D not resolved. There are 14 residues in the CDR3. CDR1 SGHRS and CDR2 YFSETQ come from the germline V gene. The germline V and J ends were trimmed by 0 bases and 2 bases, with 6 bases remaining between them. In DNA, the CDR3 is TGCGCCAGCAGCTTGGACGGGGGCAATCAGCCCCAGCATTTT. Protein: CASSLDGGNQPQHF.

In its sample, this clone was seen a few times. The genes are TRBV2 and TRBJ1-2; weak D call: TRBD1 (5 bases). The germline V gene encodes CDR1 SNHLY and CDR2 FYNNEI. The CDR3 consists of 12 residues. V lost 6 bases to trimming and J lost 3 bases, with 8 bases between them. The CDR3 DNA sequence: TGTGCCAGCAGACAGGAAGACTATGGCTACACCTTC. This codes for CASRQEDYGYTF. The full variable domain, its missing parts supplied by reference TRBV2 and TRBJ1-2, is EPEVTQTPSHQVTQMGQEVILRCVPISNHLYFYWYRQILGQKVEFLVSFYNNEISEKSEIFDDQFSVERPDGSNFTLKIRSTKLEDSAMYFCASRQEDYGYTFGSGTRLTVV.

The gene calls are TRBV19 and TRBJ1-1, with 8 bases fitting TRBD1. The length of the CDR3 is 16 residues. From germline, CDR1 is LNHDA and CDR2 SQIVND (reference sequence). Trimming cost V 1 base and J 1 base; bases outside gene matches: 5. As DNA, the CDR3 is TGTGCCAGTAGTATAGCCCCTGGACAGGGGAACACTGAAGCTTTCTTT. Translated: CASSIAPGQGNTEAFF.

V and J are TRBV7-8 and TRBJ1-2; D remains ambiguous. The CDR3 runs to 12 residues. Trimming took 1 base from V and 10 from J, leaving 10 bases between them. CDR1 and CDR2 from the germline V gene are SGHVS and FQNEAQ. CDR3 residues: CASSLDVQSYTF. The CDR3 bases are TGTGCCAGCAGCTTAGACGTACAGTCCTACACCTTC. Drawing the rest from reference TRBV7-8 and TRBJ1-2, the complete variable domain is GAGVSQSPRYKVAKRGQDVALRCDPISGHVSLFWYQQALGQGPEFLTYFQNEAQLDKSGLPSDRFFAERPEGSVSTLKIQRTQQEDSAVYLCASSLDVQSYTFGSGTRLTVV.

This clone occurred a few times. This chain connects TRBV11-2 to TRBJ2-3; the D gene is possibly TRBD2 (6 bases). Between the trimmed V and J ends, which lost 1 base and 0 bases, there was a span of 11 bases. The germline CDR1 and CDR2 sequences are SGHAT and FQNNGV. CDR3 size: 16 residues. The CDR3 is CASSLGAGGSTDTQYF. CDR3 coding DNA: TGTGCCAGCAGCTTAGGGGCAGGAGGGAGCACAGATACGCAGTATTTT.

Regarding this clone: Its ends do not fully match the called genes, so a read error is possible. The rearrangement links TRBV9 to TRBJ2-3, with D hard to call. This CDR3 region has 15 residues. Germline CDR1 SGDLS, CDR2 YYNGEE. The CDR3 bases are TGTGCCAGCACCGTAAGTCCCAACACAAGAGATACGCAGTATTTT. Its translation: CASTVSPNTRDTQYF.

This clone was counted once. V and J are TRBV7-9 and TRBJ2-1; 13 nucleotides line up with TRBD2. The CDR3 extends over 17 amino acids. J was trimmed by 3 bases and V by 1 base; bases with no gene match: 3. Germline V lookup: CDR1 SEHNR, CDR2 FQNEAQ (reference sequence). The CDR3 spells CASSLGGTSGVYNEQFF. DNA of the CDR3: TGTGCCAGCAGCTTAGGGGGGACTAGCGGGGTCTACAATGAGCAGTTCTTC.

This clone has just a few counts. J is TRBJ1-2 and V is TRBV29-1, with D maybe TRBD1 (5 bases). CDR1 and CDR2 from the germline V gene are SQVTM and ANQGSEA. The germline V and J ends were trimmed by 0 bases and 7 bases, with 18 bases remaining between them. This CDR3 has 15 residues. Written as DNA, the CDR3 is TGCAGCGTTGAAGATACGGACACCCGCCTTGGTGGCTACACCTTC. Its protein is CSVEDTDTRLGGYTF.

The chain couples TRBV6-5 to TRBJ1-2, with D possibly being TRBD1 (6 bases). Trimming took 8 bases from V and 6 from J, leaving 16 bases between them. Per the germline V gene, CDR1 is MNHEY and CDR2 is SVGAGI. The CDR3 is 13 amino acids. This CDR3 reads CASSFRGSHGYTF. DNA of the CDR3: TGTGCCAGCTCCTTCAGGGGAAGTCATGGCTACACCTTC.

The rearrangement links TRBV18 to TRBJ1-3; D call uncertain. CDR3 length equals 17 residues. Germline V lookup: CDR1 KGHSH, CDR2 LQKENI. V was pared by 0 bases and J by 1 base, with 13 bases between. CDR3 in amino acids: CASSPPHSGGSGNTIYF. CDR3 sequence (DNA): TGTGCCAGCTCACCACCTCACAGTGGAGGTTCTGGAAACACCATATATTTT.

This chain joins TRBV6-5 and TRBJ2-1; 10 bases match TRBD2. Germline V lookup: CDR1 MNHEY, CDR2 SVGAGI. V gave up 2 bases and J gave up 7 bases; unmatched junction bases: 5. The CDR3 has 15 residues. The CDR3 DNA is TGTGCCAGCAGTTACGGGACAGCGGGGGGGAATGAGCAGTTCTTC. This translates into CASSYGTAGGNEQFF.

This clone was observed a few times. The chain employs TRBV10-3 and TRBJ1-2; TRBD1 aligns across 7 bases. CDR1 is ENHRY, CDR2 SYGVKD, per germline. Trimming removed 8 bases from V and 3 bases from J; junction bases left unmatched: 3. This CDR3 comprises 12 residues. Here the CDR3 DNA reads TGTGCCATCCACGGACAGGACTATGGCTACACCTTC. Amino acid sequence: CAIHGQDYGYTF.

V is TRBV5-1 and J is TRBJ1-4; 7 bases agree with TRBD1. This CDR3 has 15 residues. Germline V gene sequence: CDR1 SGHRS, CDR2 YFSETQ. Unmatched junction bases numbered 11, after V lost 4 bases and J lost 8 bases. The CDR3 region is CASSDLQGSREKLFF. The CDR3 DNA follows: TGCGCCAGCAGCGATTTACAGGGGAGTCGGGAAAAACTGTTTTTT.